The clone carrying this T cell receptor beta chain was counted ten times or more. The data are from a study of T cells in Graves' hyperthyroidism and ophthalmopathy. This CDR3 is 21 amino acids long. V was clipped by 2 bases and J by 3 bases; unmatched bases: 16. Germline V gives CDR1 SGHVT, CDR2 SQSDAQ. Authors of the study amplified TCR beta CDR3 regions from RNA transcripts. Using the HTBI primer set, a first-round RT-PCR was run on the TCR CDR3. TCRdb called the multiplex PCR reads again in MiXCR, with one record for every CDR3 protein. Among almost 600,000 distinct CDR3 sequences listed, around 45% were seen once.

The genes are TRBV7-4 and TRBJ2-6, with TRBD1 matching over 10 bases. The sequence was collected from a woman aged 18-29 years with Graves' hyperthyroidism. The sample was peripheral blood or thyroid tissue (not recorded which). DNA of the CDR3: TGTGCCAGCAGCTTAAGTGGAGTAGGGACAGGGGTCGCGGGTGGGGCCAACGTCCTGACTTTC. This translates into CASSLSGVGTGVAGGANVLTF.